The TCR beta chain under discussion was sequenced for a study of early T cells in non-severe SARS-CoV-2 infection. Via MiXCR, TCRdb re-called the 5' RACE reads, giving one row per CDR3 protein. Here the sample spans 29,000 or so distinct CDR3 sequences, less than 10% being singletons. The V gene lost 3 bases and the J gene lost 0 bases, with 9 bases spanning the gap. The CDR3 has 15 residues. The germline V gene has CDR1 LGHNA and CDR2 YSLEER. At least ten counts were recorded for this clonotype. The sequenced sample consisted of whole blood. V and J are TRBV4-3 and TRBJ1-5; D not resolved. The receptor comes from an adult who was a healthcare worker with PCR-confirmed SARS-CoV-2 infection or an uninfected control (not recorded which). CDR3 residues: CASSHNSDSNQPQHF. The DNA for the CDR3 is TGCGCCAGCAGCCATAACAGCGATAGCAATCAGCCCCAGCATTTT.